A single T cell receptor beta chain is shown here with its context. The authors' processing: Nucleated cell counts were estimated from reference gene primer amplification. This table comes from immunoSEQ multiplex PCR, and its TCRdb copy is limited to in-frame clones, with some not included. V and J calls and clone size are given by that table; D and trimming were obtained from the DNA. The sample shows 350,000 to 550,000 clones, roughly nine tenths of them seen only once. The data derive from a study of blood T cell repertoires in COVID-19. Study-level background: Nucleic acid was either cDNA or gDNA, and it came from T cells, B-cell-depleted T cells, or PBMCs.

Participants spanned ages about 18 to 90 years and resided in 24 US areas. Participants were placed into cohorts based on the clinical history they reported. Germline values: CDR1 MNHEY, CDR2 SVGEGT. V lost 6 bases to trimming and J lost 5 bases; unmatched junction nucleotides: 5. CDR3 size: 14 residues. The specimen was PBMCs or T cells enriched from blood (not recorded which). The clonotype was recovered from a woman between 18 and 30 years old with acute COVID-19. The chain joins TRBV6-2 or TRBV6-3 to TRBJ2-7, with 12 bases aligning to TRBD2. The CDR3 reads CASSRGLAGNEQYF. The CDR3 DNA follows: TGTGCCAGCAGCCGAGGACTAGCGGGGAACGAGCAGTACTTC.